Listed below are T cell receptor beta chains from one sample, sequenced in a study of post-analysis software for immune sequencing data. Each CDR3 protein gets one entry after TCRdb re-called the PCR reads with MiXCR. This sample has approximately 400,000 distinct CDR3 sequences; around 37% occur once, and the top ten carry 10% to 15%. Sequencing used blood. Receptors were obtained from a girl between 5 and 17 years old with multiple sclerosis. The CDR3 runs from the conserved cysteine through the conserved F or W. The D gene is left open where the match is weak. Clone sizes are given selectively: once, few, many, or a class where the clone is expanded.

d_call: .
j_call: TRBJ2-3
v_call: TRBV2
clone_size: .
cdr3_aa: CASSEGFRSTDTQYF
cdr3_nt: TGTGCCAGCAGTGAAGGGTTCCGGAGCACAGATACGCAGTATTTT

d_call: TRBD2
j_call: TRBJ2-5
v_call: TRBV7-9
clone_size: few
cdr3_aa: CASLGRGETQYF
cdr3_nt: TGTGCCAGCTTGGGGAGGGGAGAGACCCAGTACTTC

d_call: TRBD1
j_call: TRBJ2-1
v_call: TRBV7-3
clone_size: .
cdr3_aa: CASSLGQGRNNEQFF
cdr3_nt: TGTGCCAGCAGCTTGGGACAGGGGAGAAACAATGAGCAGTTCTTC

d_call: .
j_call: TRBJ2-7
v_call: TRBV12-3/TRBV12-4
clone_size: few
cdr3_aa: CASSLDRDPYEQYF
cdr3_nt: TGTGCCAGCAGTTTAGACAGGGACCCCTACGAGCAGTACTTC

d_call: .
j_call: TRBJ2-5
v_call: TRBV20-1
clone_size: few
cdr3_aa: CSARLTQETQYF
cdr3_nt: TGCAGTGCTAGACTCACCCAAGAGACCCAGTACTTC

d_call: .
j_call: TRBJ1-1
v_call: TRBV27
clone_size: .
cdr3_aa: CASSFYLGQEAFF
cdr3_nt: TGTGCCAGCAGTTTCTACCTAGGGCAAGAAGCTTTCTTT

d_call: TRBD2
j_call: TRBJ2-1
v_call: TRBV20-1
clone_size: .
cdr3_aa: CSARLGGGYNEQFF
cdr3_nt: TGCAGTGCTAGATTGGGCGGGGGCTACAATGAGCAGTTCTTC

d_call: TRBD1
j_call: TRBJ2-2
v_call: TRBV6-1
clone_size: .
cdr3_aa: CASSGLMLGTGLPGELFF
cdr3_nt: TGTGCCAGCAGTGGACTGATGTTGGGGACAGGGCTTCCCGGGGAGCTGTTTTTT

d_call: TRBD2
j_call: TRBJ2-1
v_call: TRBV20-1
clone_size: few
cdr3_aa: CSARSVAGGPHEQFF
cdr3_nt: TGCAGTGCTAGATCCGTAGCGGGGGGGCCCCATGAGCAGTTCTTC

d_call: .
j_call: TRBJ1-6
v_call: TRBV7-2
clone_size: .
cdr3_aa: CASNMGTNNSPLHF
cdr3_nt: TGTGCCAGCAACATGGGGACGAATAATTCACCCCTCCACTTT

d_call: TRBD1
j_call: TRBJ2-5
v_call: TRBV29-1
clone_size: few
cdr3_aa: CSAGQGVGQETQYF
cdr3_nt: TGCAGCGCGGGACAGGGAGTTGGTCAAGAGACCCAGTACTTC

d_call: .
j_call: TRBJ1-5
v_call: TRBV7-9
clone_size: .
cdr3_aa: CASSLGGSDQPQHF
cdr3_nt: TGTGCCAGCAGCTTAGGAGGGAGTGATCAGCCCCAGCATTTT

d_call: TRBD2
j_call: TRBJ2-6
v_call: TRBV10-3
clone_size: .
cdr3_aa: CAISARDYSSGANVLTF
cdr3_nt: TGTGCCATCAGCGCCCGGGACTACAGCTCTGGGGCCAACGTCCTGACTTTC

d_call: .
j_call: TRBJ2-3
v_call: TRBV4-3
clone_size: .
cdr3_aa: CASSQEGPNTDTQYF
cdr3_nt: TGCGCCAGCAGCCAAGAAGGACCAAACACAGATACGCAGTATTTT

d_call: .
j_call: TRBJ1-2
v_call: TRBV5-6
clone_size: .
cdr3_aa: CASSLVSYGYTF
cdr3_nt: TGTGCCAGCAGCTTGGTCAGCTATGGCTACACCTTC

d_call: .
j_call: TRBJ1-1
v_call: TRBV5-1
clone_size: .
cdr3_aa: CASSFPIVAEAFF
cdr3_nt: TGCGCCAGCAGCTTCCCCATCGTGGCTGAAGCTTTCTTT

d_call: TRBD1
j_call: TRBJ1-5
v_call: TRBV7-9
clone_size: .
cdr3_aa: CASSPTTGDQPQRF
cdr3_nt: TGTGCCAGCAGCCCTACGACAGGGGATCAGCCCCAGCGTTTT

d_call: TRBD2
j_call: TRBJ2-1
v_call: TRBV10-3
clone_size: .
cdr3_aa: CAISSTAPAGGSYNEQFF
cdr3_nt: TGTGCCATCAGTTCGACCGCCCCGGCGGGGGGGTCCTACAATGAGCAGTTCTTC

d_call: .
j_call: TRBJ2-7
v_call: TRBV6-2/TRBV6-3
clone_size: few
cdr3_aa: CASSSRLASTWPLYEQYF
cdr3_nt: TGTGCCAGCAGTAGCCGGCTCGCATCTACCTGGCCCCTCTACGAGCAGTACTTC

d_call: .
j_call: TRBJ2-7
v_call: TRBV7-6
clone_size: few
cdr3_aa: CASSLGPTRPGAGEQYF
cdr3_nt: TGTGCCAGCAGCTTAGGGCCAACGAGGCCCGGGGCTGGCGAGCAGTACTTC

d_call: .
j_call: TRBJ2-3
v_call: TRBV12-3/TRBV12-4
clone_size: .
cdr3_aa: CASSNDRQAKQYF
cdr3_nt: TGTGCCAGCAGCAACGACCGGCAGGCCAAACAGTATTTT

d_call: TRBD2
j_call: TRBJ2-7
v_call: TRBV7-2
clone_size: .
cdr3_aa: CASSQGLAATYEQYF
cdr3_nt: TGTGCCAGCAGCCAAGGACTAGCGGCCACCTACGAGCAGTACTTC

d_call: .
j_call: TRBJ2-7
v_call: TRBV29-1
clone_size: .
cdr3_aa: CSVVASYEQYF
cdr3_nt: TGCAGCGTTGTGGCTAGCTACGAGCAGTACTTC

d_call: TRBD1
j_call: TRBJ1-2
v_call: TRBV4-1
clone_size: few
cdr3_aa: CASSPDRSNYGYTF
cdr3_nt: TGCGCCAGCAGCCCGGACAGGTCTAACTATGGCTACACCTTC

d_call: .
j_call: TRBJ2-3
v_call: TRBV7-8
clone_size: .
cdr3_aa: CASSHRQETDTQYF
cdr3_nt: TGTGCCAGCAGCCACCGACAGGAGACGGATACGCAGTATTTT